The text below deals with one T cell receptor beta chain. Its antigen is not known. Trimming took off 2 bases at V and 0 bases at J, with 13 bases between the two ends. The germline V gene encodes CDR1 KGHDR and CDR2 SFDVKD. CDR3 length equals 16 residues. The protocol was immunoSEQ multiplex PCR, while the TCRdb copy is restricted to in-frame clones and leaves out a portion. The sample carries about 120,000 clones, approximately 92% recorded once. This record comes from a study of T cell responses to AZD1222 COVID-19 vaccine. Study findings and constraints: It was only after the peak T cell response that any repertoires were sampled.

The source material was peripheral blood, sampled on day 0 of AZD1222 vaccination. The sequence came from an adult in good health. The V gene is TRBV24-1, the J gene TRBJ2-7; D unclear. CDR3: CATSDYLRGRSYEQYF. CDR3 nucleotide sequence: TGTGCCACCAGTGATTACCTTCGAGGACGCTCCTACGAGCAGTACTTC.